This entry lists 32 T cell receptor beta chains sequenced from one sample in a study of regulatory T cells in long-lasting Graves disease. Regarding time point: newly diagnosed GD, antithyroid drugs for less than 3 months. Preparation of the TCR library used RNA extracted from PBMCs. Construction of TCR beta libraries relied on iRepertoire HTBI primers and on Arm-PCR targeting CDR3 regions. Using its own MiXCR run on the multiplex PCR reads, TCRdb lists one record per CDR3 protein. The sample yields a few hundred thousand distinct CDR3 sequences, roughly 10% seen once. These sequences were also reported in another study, on T cells in Graves' hyperthyroidism and ophthalmopathy.

This material consisted of peripheral blood mononuclear cells (PBMCs), taken at new diagnosis, from a patient treated with antithyroid drugs. These receptors came from a woman in her late teens or twenties with Graves disease.

This clonotype was recorded many times. The chain employs TRBV20-1 and TRBJ2-3, with 13 positions matching TRBD2. Losses at the gene ends were 3 bases for V and 6 bases for J; bases not matched to a gene: 6. This CDR3 is 15 amino acids long. Germline assignment: CDR1 DFQATT and CDR2 SNEGSKA (reference sequence). The CDR3 loop is CSARSGLAGFDTQYF. CDR3 bases: TGCAGTGCTAGGTCGGGACTAGCGGGGTTTGATACGCAGTATTTT.

This clonotype has ten or more counts. This rearrangement joins TRBV6-5 to TRBJ1-2, with 7 positions matching TRBD1. CDR1 and CDR2 (germline): MNHEY, SVGAGI. V shed 2 bases and J 5 bases; nucleotides not matched to a gene: 8. This CDR3 has 15 amino acids. For the CDR3, the DNA is TGTGCCAGCAGTTACCGATCAGGGGGGACTTATGGCTACACCTTC. Its translation is CASSYRSGGTYGYTF.

This clonotype was seen a few times. The chain carries TRBV20-1 and TRBJ1-1; D is possibly TRBD1 (5 bases). Germline-derived CDR1 and CDR2 are DFQATT and SNEGSKA (reference sequence). With 7 bases removed from V and 3 bases from J, the gap between germline ends came to 12 bases. CDR3 length: 12 residues. The chain's CDR3 is CSGSGGHTEAFF. The CDR3 nucleotides are TGCAGTGGATCGGGGGGTCACACTGAAGCTTTCTTT.

This chain joins TRBV28 and TRBJ2-5; 11 nucleotides align to TRBD2. The V gene's germline CDR1 is MDHEN and CDR2 SYDVKM. Losses at the gene ends were 5 bases for V and 4 bases for J; bases not matched to a gene: 12. The CDR3 covers 17 residues. This CDR3 reads CASSGKLAGVFRETQYF. CDR3 DNA sequence: TGTGCCAGCAGTGGTAAACTAGCGGGAGTATTTCGAGAGACCCAGTACTTC.

The genes are TRBV27 and TRBJ2-3, with TRBD2 matching 7 bases. This CDR3 comprises 14 residues. V dropped 7 bases and J dropped 0; count of bases not matched to a gene: 4. Germline-derived CDR1 and CDR2 are MNHEY and SMNVEV (reference sequence). This CDR3 reads CASTSGLSTDTQYF. In nucleotides, the CDR3 is TGTGCCAGCACTAGCGGACTAAGCACAGATACGCAGTATTTT.

This clonotype was seen repeatedly, ten times or more. The chain carries TRBV4-1 and TRBJ2-5; 7 bases are shared with TRBD1. CDR1 is MGHRA and CDR2 is YSYEKL in the germline V gene. The CDR3 has 15 residues. J lost 2 bases, V lost 0 bases, and 3 bases had no gene match. Written as DNA, the CDR3 is TGCGCCAGCAGCCAAGATTCCAGGGGGCAAGAGACCCAGTACTTC. Translated: CASSQDSRGQETQYF.

The chain employs TRBV19 and TRBJ2-1; no reliable D call. The CDR3 extends over 12 amino acids. Germline V lookup: CDR1 LNHDA, CDR2 SQIVND (reference sequence). Trimming cost V 3 bases and J 7 bases, with 7 bases left between them. CDR3 region: CASSMGGNEQFF. The CDR3, as DNA: TGTGCCAGTAGTATGGGCGGAAATGAGCAGTTCTTC.

This clonotype came up many times. The gene calls are TRBV12-3 or TRBV12-4 and TRBJ2-3; D not certain. The CDR3 is 11 residues long. With 1 base removed from V and 15 bases from J, the gap between germline ends came to 11 bases. CDR3 nucleotide sequence: TGTGCCAGCAGTTTAGGCCTCCCGATTTATTTT. It encodes CASSLGLPIYF.

This clonotype was seen repeatedly, ten times or more. The chain carries TRBV29-1 and TRBJ1-2; D possibly corresponds to TRBD1 (5 bases). The V and J ends lost 2 bases and 2 bases respectively, with 12 bases between them. CDR3 length: 14 amino acids. CDR1 is SQVTM and CDR2 is ANQGSEA in the germline V gene. CDR3 region: CSVESRGVNYGYTF. The DNA for the CDR3 is TGCAGCGTTGAATCGAGGGGCGTCAACTATGGCTACACCTTC.

This clonotype was recorded many times. The chain uses TRBV15 and TRBJ2-1; D ambiguous. This CDR3 spans 14 amino acids. Germline-derived CDR1 and CDR2 are LNHNV and YYDKDF (reference sequence). V was trimmed by 0 bases and J by 6 bases, leaving 9 bases between them. CDR3 DNA sequence: TGTGCCACCAGCAGAGATTTGGGGTTCAATGAGCAGTTCTTC. Residues: CATSRDLGFNEQFF.

There are many counts of this clonotype. The chain has TRBV2 and TRBJ2-6; D gene ambiguous. Trimming took off 3 bases at V and 1 base at J, with 16 bases between the two ends. The germline CDR1 and CDR2 sequences are SNHLY and FYNNEI. This CDR3 has 18 amino acids. CDR3 residues: CASSEIGQIGSGANVLTF. The DNA for the CDR3 is TGTGCCAGCAGTGAGATAGGGCAAATCGGATCTGGGGCCAACGTCCTGACTTTC.

This clonotype was observed many times. The chain combines TRBV20-1 with TRBJ2-5; 10 positions agree with TRBD2. The V and J ends lost 3 bases and 3 bases, in that order; junction bases with no gene match: 4. Germline V gives CDR1 DFQATT, CDR2 SNEGSKA (reference sequence). This CDR3 is built from 14 residues. The CDR3 is CSASSGRSKETQYF. The CDR3 DNA follows: TGCAGTGCTAGTAGCGGGAGGTCCAAAGAGACCCAGTACTTC.

A few counts support this clonotype. V usage is TRBV14 and J usage is TRBJ2-1, with TRBD2 identical over 9 bases. Trimming cost V 3 bases and J 0 bases; bases outside gene matches: 12. This CDR3 comprises 19 residues. Germline CDR1 SGHDN, CDR2 FVKESK. The CDR3 DNA is TGTGCCAGCAGCCATCTTGGGACTAGCTCACTTACCTCCTACAATGAGCAGTTCTTC. This sequence encodes CASSHLGTSSLTSYNEQFF.

The rearrangement joins TRBV28 to TRBJ2-7, with D maybe TRBD2 (6 bases). The CDR3 is made up of 14 amino acids. CDR1 is MDHEN, CDR2 SYDVKM, per germline. Trimming cost V 5 bases and J 6 bases, with 17 bases left between them. The CDR3 region has the DNA TGTGCCAGCAGTCCCCCTCCGACTAGATCCGAGCAGTACTTC. Its protein product is CASSPPPTRSEQYF.

The rearrangement uses TRBV29-1 and TRBJ2-1; 7 positions agree with TRBD2. The CDR3 loop spans 10 amino acids. Germline V gives CDR1 SQVTM, CDR2 ANQGSEA. CDR3 amino acids: CSGGESEQFF. The CDR3 DNA reads TGCAGTGGGGGGGAGAGTGAGCAGTTCTTC.

V gene TRBV28 combines with J gene TRBJ2-4; D is perhaps TRBD1 or TRBD2 (5 bases each). The length of the CDR3 is 16 residues. The V and J ends lost 1 base and 1 base respectively, with 11 bases between them. CDR1 is MDHEN, CDR2 SYDVKM, per germline. CDR3 coding DNA: TGTGCCAGCAGTTTATTGGGGGAATGGGCCAAAAACATTCAGTACTTC. Encoded protein: CASSLLGEWAKNIQYF.

The chain recombines TRBV20-1 with TRBJ1-3, with D possibly TRBD1 on 5 matching bases. This CDR3 contains 14 residues. Per germline, CDR1 DFQATT and CDR2 SNEGSKA (reference sequence). V gave up 3 bases and J gave up 0 bases, with 9 bases separating them. The chain's CDR3 is CSARGGYSGNTIYF. The CDR3 nucleotides are TGCAGTGCTAGGGGGGGTTACTCTGGAAACACCATATATTTT.

This clonotype has ten or more counts. The chain joins TRBV3-1 to TRBJ2-1; TRBD1 or TRBD2 may be the D gene (5 bases each). This CDR3 has 13 amino acids. In germline, CDR1 is LGHDT, CDR2 YNNKEL (reference sequence). Trimming removed 1 base from V and 10 bases from J, with 11 bases in between. The CDR3 DNA is TGTGCCAGCAGCCAAGTGGGACGGGACGAGCAGTTCTTC. It is translated as CASSQVGRDEQFF.

This clonotype showed up many times. The chain is built from TRBV19 and TRBJ1-1; D is undetermined. This CDR3 contains 12 residues. Trimming pared 5 bases from V and 6 bases from J, leaving 10 bases between. Germline loops: CDR1 LNHDA, CDR2 SQIVND (reference sequence). The CDR3 here is CASSRQGAEAFF. Written as DNA, the CDR3 is TGTGCCAGTAGTCGACAAGGCGCTGAAGCTTTCTTT.

This clonotype was seen a handful of times. This sequence may be a read error, since a much larger clone differs from it by one base. This chain connects TRBV3-1 to TRBJ1-1, with TRBD1 as a possible D gene (5 bases). Trimming shortened V by 4 bases and J by 11 bases, and 23 bases separated the two germline ends. The CDR3 is made up of 15 amino acids. Germline assignment: CDR1 LGHDT and CDR2 YNNKEL (reference sequence). In nucleotides, the CDR3 is TGTGCCAGCAGCCTCCCTGGAACAGGCATCCCTGGGGCTTTCTTT. Protein: CASSLPGTGIPGAFF.

The chain couples TRBV20-1 to TRBJ2-4; D gene uncertain. The CDR3 runs 12 residues. The germline gives CDR1 DFQATT, CDR2 SNEGSKA (reference sequence). The germline V and J ends were trimmed by 1 base and 13 bases, with 14 bases remaining between them. The CDR3 region has the DNA TGCAGTGCTAGAGTGAGAATCGAGATCCAGTACTTC. As protein: CSARVRIEIQYF.

This clonotype was seen more than once but under ten times. V is TRBV24-1 and J is TRBJ2-2; possibly TRBD2 for D (5 bases). The V gene's germline CDR1 is KGHDR and CDR2 SFDVKD. The CDR3 sequence is 16 residues long. V lost 3 bases, J lost 5 bases, and 15 bases lay in between. The CDR3 sequence: CATSDADVRGTGELFF. CDR3 bases: TGTGCCACCAGTGATGCGGACGTACGGGGAACCGGGGAGCTGTTTTTT.

CDR3 coding DNA: TGTGCCAGCAGCCAAGTTGCGAGAACCGGGGAGCTGTTTTTT. Translated: CASSQVARTGELFF. The chain uses TRBV14 and TRBJ2-2; no definite D call. V gave up 1 base and J gave up 5 bases, with 8 bases separating them. This CDR3 is built from 14 residues. CDR1 is SGHDN, CDR2 FVKESK, per germline. Variable domain in full (rest from reference TRBV14 and TRBJ2-2): EAGVTQFPSHSVIEKGQTVTLRCDPISGHDNLYWYRRVMGKEIKFLLHFVKESKQDESGMPNNRFLAERTGGTYSTLKVQPAELEDSGVYFCASSQVARTGELFFGEGSRLTVL.

This clonotype was counted at least ten times. This chain joins TRBV20-1 and TRBJ2-5; TRBD2 might be the D (7 bases). Per germline, CDR1 DFQATT and CDR2 SNEGSKA (reference sequence). The CDR3 has 17 residues. Trimming cost V 0 bases and J 0 bases, with 17 bases left between them. Written as DNA, the CDR3 is TGCAGTGCTAGAGATTATTTCGGGGAGGGGGACCAAGAGACCCAGTACTTC. Amino acids: CSARDYFGEGDQETQYF.

This clonotype has a count of ten or more. The CDR3 loop is CASSLGGARVKNIQYF. DNA for the CDR3: TGTGCCAGCAGCCTGGGGGGGGCGAGGGTGAAAAACATTCAGTACTTC. The rearrangement joins TRBV11-2 to TRBJ2-4, with D perhaps TRBD2 (7 bases). This CDR3 is 16 amino acids long. In germline, CDR1 is SGHAT, CDR2 FQNNGV. With 5 bases removed from V and 4 bases from J, the gap between germline ends came to 18 bases.

This clonotype was seen ten or more times. The CDR3 loop reads CASSLMGGHVTDTQYF. The CDR3 DNA is TGTGCCAGCAGCTTAATGGGGGGACATGTCACAGATACGCAGTATTTT. V gene TRBV7-2 combines with J gene TRBJ2-3; D could derive from TRBD1 or TRBD2 (6 bases each). Germline loops: CDR1 SGHTA, CDR2 FQGNSA. The CDR3 length is 16 residues. Trimming pared 2 bases from V and 2 bases from J, leaving 14 bases between.

There are many counts of this clonotype. The chain links TRBV7-9 to TRBJ2-1; the match to TRBD2 covers 9 bases. Germline V gene lookup returns CDR1 SEHNR and CDR2 FQNEAQ (reference sequence). Trimming removed 1 base from V and 1 base from J; junction bases left unmatched: 8. The CDR3 extends over 18 amino acids. CDR3 protein: CASSLVYVSGRSYNEQFF. The DNA for the CDR3 is TGTGCCAGCAGCTTAGTCTATGTAAGCGGGAGGTCCTACAATGAGCAGTTCTTC.

This clonotype has a count of ten or more. The chain employs TRBV18 and TRBJ2-7, with D hard to call. Germline CDR1 reads KGHSH; CDR2 reads LQKENI. V lost 0 bases and J lost 0, with 3 bases in between. The CDR3 runs 13 residues. CDR3 residues: CASSPPTSYEQYF. CDR3 DNA sequence: TGTGCCAGCTCACCACCAACCTCCTACGAGCAGTACTTC.

The chain links TRBV9 to TRBJ2-3; 13 bases map to TRBD2. Germline CDR1 is SGDLS and CDR2 is YYNGEE. The CDR3 runs 21 residues. Trimming removed 0 bases from V and 5 bases from J; junction bases left unmatched: 18. The CDR3 spells CASSVGPTGLAGSPHQDTQYF. CDR3 bases: TGTGCCAGCAGCGTAGGGCCCACGGGACTAGCGGGGTCCCCCCACCAAGATACGCAGTATTTT.

J is TRBJ2-7 and V is TRBV14; TRBD2 matches 9 bases. Trimming cost V 3 bases and J 5 bases; bases outside gene matches: 5. Germline loops: CDR1 SGHDN, CDR2 FVKESK. This CDR3 has 14 residues. In DNA form, the CDR3 reads TGTGCCAGCAGCCATCTGACTAGCGGTGACGAGCAGTACTTC. Amino acid sequence: CASSHLTSGDEQYF.

This clonotype was seen at least ten times. This sequence joins TRBV24-1 and TRBJ2-1; 7 bases fit TRBD1. The germline V gene encodes CDR1 KGHDR and CDR2 SFDVKD. This CDR3 spans 17 amino acids. Germline trimming cut 9 bases from V and 1 base from J; bases unmatched to any gene: 14. The CDR3 region is CATSSGQLDLSYNEQFF. Written as DNA, the CDR3 is TGTGCCACCTCGTCGGGACAGCTGGACTTATCCTACAATGAGCAGTTCTTC.

The chain recombines TRBV6-1 with TRBJ2-1; D is unclear. Per germline, CDR1 MNHNS and CDR2 SASEGT. The germline V and J ends were trimmed by 7 bases and 8 bases, with 9 bases remaining between them. There are 11 residues in the CDR3. CDR3 DNA sequence: TGTGCCAGCAAACGGCTAGATGAGCAGTTCTTC. It encodes CASKRLDEQFF.